The clone carrying this T cell receptor (beta chain) was counted a few times. The target antigen is unknown. This sample is drawn from a study of response to subunit inactivated influenza vaccine. Study results and caveats: After each seasonal influenza vaccination, few new T cells are recruited, the authors suggested.

TCRdb called the RT-PCR reads again in MiXCR, with one record for every CDR3 protein. The data hold roughly 650,000 distinct CDR3 sequences, with approximately 14% observed a single time. After removal of 3 bases from V and 1 base from J, the junction contained 6 bases not matched to a gene. Germline V gene sequence: CDR1 SGHAT, CDR2 FQDESV (reference sequence). CDR3 size: 15 residues. This chain uses TRBV11-1 with TRBJ2-7; 7 nucleotides agree with TRBD1. The sample in question was PBMCs from blood, obtained about 11 days after vaccination. The sequence was obtained from a man in his forties or fifties who received an inactivated influenza vaccine. The CDR3 protein is CASSLDRITSYEQYF. CDR3 coding DNA: TGTGCCAGCAGCTTGGACAGGATCACTTCCTACGAGCAGTACTTC. The full variable domain, completed using reference TRBV11-1 and TRBJ2-7, is EAEVAQSPRYKITEKSQAVAFWCDPISGHATLYWYRQILGQGPELLVQFQDESVVDDSQLPKDRFSAERLKGVDSTLKIQPAELGDSAMYLCASSLDRITSYEQYFGPGTRLTVT.